Sequencing of this T cell receptor beta chain was carried out in a study of T cell repertoires in cytomegalovirus infection. As for the study in general: From public TCR beta signatures came an indication of both CMV infection and matching HLA type. Study-level results: Clonotype analysis showed dominance of the ex vivo response by HLA-C-restricted CMV-specific TCR beta clonotypes.

With regard to this clonotype: Its target is unknown.

In TCRdb, the reads were re-called with MiXCR into one record per CDR3 protein. The sample yields roughly 990,000 distinct CDR3 sequences, less than 40% seen once. The CDR3 totals 24 residues. Germline V gene data show CDR1 as DFQATT and CDR2 as SNEGSKA (reference sequence). Trimming took 0 bases from V and 0 from J; bases not matched to a gene: 23. The chain links TRBV20-1 to TRBJ1-6; 10 positions match TRBD1. This TCR derives from a human donor in good health (CMV status not recorded). Some clones in this sample may be carry-over from other donors' samples. Sequenced material: cultured CD8+ T cells from PBMCs, taken from culture after CMV antigen stimulation. The CDR3 nucleotides are TGCAGTGCTAGAGATCTGGGGGGACAGGGGATCCTTTTGGGTCTAAGCTCCTATAATTCACCCCTCCACTTT. This translates into CSARDLGGQGILLGLSSYNSPLHF.